A selection of T cell receptor beta chains follows, all from one sample in a study of identifying expanded T cells in peripheral blood. Sequencing was performed with immunoSEQ multiplex PCR; in TCRdb, only in-frame clones are kept and a portion is missing. The table records approximately 90,000 clones, 70% to 90% of them present only once. Specimen: blood. Every receptor here comes from a person aged 18 to 75 in good health. Each CDR3 is given with its conserved first and last residue. Fields, in order: D gene, clone size, J gene, V gene, CDR3 DNA, CDR3 protein. D genes are given only for firm matches. The listing skips clone size in some rows; elsewhere it reads once, few, many or a size class.

. . TRBJ1-1 TRBV29-1 TGCAGCGTTGGGGGGACGAGCGCTGAAGCTTTCTTT CSVGGTSAEAFF
TRBD1 . TRBJ1-2 TRBV4-3 TGCGCCAGCAGCCCTACCGGGACAGGGATAGTCGGCTACACCTTC CASSPTGTGIVGYTF
. few TRBJ1-4 TRBV7-3 TGTGCCAGCGCCCTCGGGACTGCTCATAATGAAAAACTGTTTTTT CASALGTAHNEKLFF
TRBD1 . TRBJ1-1 TRBV5-1 TGCGCCAGCAGCGATAGACAGGGGGCGCGAACTGAAGCTTTCTTT CASSDRQGARTEAFF
. . TRBJ1-5 TRBV5-5 TGTGCCAGCAGCCACCGATACAATTCCAATCAGCCCCAGCATTTT CASSHRYNSNQPQHF
TRBD1 . TRBJ2-7 TRBV29-1 TGCAGCGTTGCGCCCATCATCAGGGACAGGGAAATTTTGAACGAGCAGTACTTC CSVAPIIRDREILNEQYF
. . TRBJ1-1 TRBV5-1 TGCGCCAGCTCCCCCGGGACACGTAACACTGAAGCTTTCTTT CASSPGTRNTEAFF
. once TRBJ1-2 TRBV6-5 TGTGCCAGCAGTTCAGACAGGTGGGGCTATGGCTACACCTTC CASSSDRWGYGYTF
TRBD1 . TRBJ2-3 TRBV11-2 TGTGCCAGCAGCGCCGGGACAGGGAGGGGGGATACGCAGTATTTT CASSAGTGRGDTQYF
. once TRBJ1-2 TRBV27 TGTGCCAGCAAGTCGCTCGGGGGAGGCTATGGCTACACCTTC CASKSLGGGYGYTF
TRBD1 . TRBJ2-7 TRBV28 TGTGCCAGCAGCCTCTCCCCAGGGACAGAAACCTACGAGCAGTACTTC CASSLSPGTETYEQYF
. . TRBJ1-1 TRBV10-1 TGCGCCACCAGCAGGGGTACTGAAGCTTTCTTT CATSRGTEAFF
. . TRBJ2-3 TRBV6-5 TGTGCCAGCAGTTACTCGACGGTAGGCGCAGATACGCAGTATTTT CASSYSTVGADTQYF
TRBD1 . TRBJ1-5 TRBV29-1 TGCAGCGTATCCATGGACAGGGGATTGGGTCAGCCCCAGCATTTT CSVSMDRGLGQPQHF
. . TRBJ2-4 TRBV5-8 TGTGCCAGCAGCTTGAGGGGGACTTCATCCGGCGGGGCTTTCATGTTC CASSLRGTSSGGAFMF
TRBD1 . TRBJ2-7 TRBV7-9 TGTGCCAGCAGCTGGCGACAGGGGGGATACGGGCAGTACTTC CASSWRQGGYGQYF
TRBD2 . TRBJ2-7 TRBV6-5 TGTGCCAGCAGTTTAACCACCTCGGGGGGTGCCTACGAGCAGTACTTC CASSLTTSGGAYEQYF
. many TRBJ2-7 TRBV5-1 TGCGCCAGCAGCTTCGGACAGGGAGGGGAGCAGTACTTC CASSFGQGGEQYF
. . TRBJ1-4 TRBV4-1 TGCGCCAGCAGCCAAGTTATCAGACAGTCGGGGGCTGAAAAACTGTTTTTT CASSQVIRQSGAEKLFF
. . TRBJ2-3 TRBV2 TGTGCCAGCAGTCCGACGACAGGTGGCACAGATACGCAGTATTTT CASSPTTGGTDTQYF
. . TRBJ2-7 TRBV11-3 TGTGCCAGCACACCGGGGTCGGAGACCTACGAGCAGTACTTC CASTPGSETYEQYF
. few TRBJ1-5 TRBV6-5 TGTGCCAGCAGCACCGGGACCAAAAGGGGTCAGCCCCAGCATTTT CASSTGTKRGQPQHF
. . TRBJ2-5 TRBV2 TGTGCCAGCAATAGGGGTTCATTGGAGACCCAGTACTTC CASNRGSLETQYF
. . TRBJ2-1 TRBV11-2 TGTGCCAGCAGCTTATCCTCCTACAATGAGCAGTTCTTC CASSLSSYNEQFF
. . TRBJ2-7 TRBV5-1 TGCGCCAGCAGCTTGGGCTCGGTTACCTACGAGCAGTACTTC CASSLGSVTYEQYF
. . TRBJ1-5 TRBV27 TGTGCCAGCAGTCAATTAGACAGTTATAGCAATCAGCCCCAGCATTTT CASSQLDSYSNQPQHF